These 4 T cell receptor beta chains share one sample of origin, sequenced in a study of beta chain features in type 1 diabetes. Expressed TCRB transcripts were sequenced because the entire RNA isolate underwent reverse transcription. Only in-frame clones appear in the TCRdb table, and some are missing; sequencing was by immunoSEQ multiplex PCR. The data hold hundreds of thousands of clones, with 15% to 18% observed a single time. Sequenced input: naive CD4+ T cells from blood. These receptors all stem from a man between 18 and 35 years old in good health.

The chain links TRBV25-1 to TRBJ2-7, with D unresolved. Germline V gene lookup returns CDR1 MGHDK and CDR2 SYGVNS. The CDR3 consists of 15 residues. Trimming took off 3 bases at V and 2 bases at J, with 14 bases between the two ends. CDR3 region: CASSDPQVRAYEQYF. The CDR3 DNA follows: TGTGCCAGCAGTGATCCGCAGGTTAGGGCCTACGAGCAGTACTTC.

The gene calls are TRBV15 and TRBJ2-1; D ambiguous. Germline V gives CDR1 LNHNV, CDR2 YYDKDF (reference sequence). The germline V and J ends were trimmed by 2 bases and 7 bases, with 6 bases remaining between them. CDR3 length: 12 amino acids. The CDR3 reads CATSRHLNEQFF. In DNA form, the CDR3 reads TGTGCCACCAGCAGACATCTAAATGAGCAGTTCTTC.

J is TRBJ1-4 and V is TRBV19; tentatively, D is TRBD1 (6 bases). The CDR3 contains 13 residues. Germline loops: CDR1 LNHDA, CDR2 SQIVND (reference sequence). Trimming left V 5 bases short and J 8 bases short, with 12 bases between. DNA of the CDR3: TGTGCCAGTAGTTCCTCCGGGACAGAAAAACTGTTTTTT. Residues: CASSSSGTEKLFF.

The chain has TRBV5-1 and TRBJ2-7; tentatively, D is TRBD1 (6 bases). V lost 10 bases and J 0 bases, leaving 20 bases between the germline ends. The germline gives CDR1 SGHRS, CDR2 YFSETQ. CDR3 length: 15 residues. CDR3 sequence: CASTFGQGPSYEQYF. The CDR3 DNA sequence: TGCGCCTCTACCTTCGGGCAGGGGCCCTCCTACGAGCAGTACTTC.